This T cell receptor beta chain was obtained from a study of post-analysis software for immune sequencing data. Study-wide findings and caveats: Significantly lower normalized Chao1 diversity was found in patients with multiple sclerosis relative to controls. The five TRBV segments detected at higher frequency in patients than in controls included TRBV5-6, TRBV5-1 and TRBV20-1.

This clonotype turned up a few times. Antigen: not known. In germline, CDR1 is ENHRY, CDR2 SYGVKD. The CDR3 has 17 amino acids. The J segment lost 8 bases and the V segment lost 2 bases, leaving 14 bases of the junction unmatched. Incorporated into the TCR beta cDNA libraries were unique molecular identifiers, which served to reduce PCR and sequencing biases. One entry per CDR3 protein, called by TCRdb with MiXCR from the PCR reads. The profile shows about 460,000 distinct CDR3 sequences, roughly 46% of them singletons. Sequenced material: blood. The rearrangement joins TRBV10-3 to TRBJ1-4, with TRBD1 matching over 7 bases. The clonotype was recovered from a girl aged 10-17 years with multiple sclerosis. In nucleotides, the CDR3 is TGTGCCATCAGTGAGCCCCGACAGGGTCGAGGTGTCGAAAAACTGTTTTTT. Translating it yields CAISEPRQGRGVEKLFF.